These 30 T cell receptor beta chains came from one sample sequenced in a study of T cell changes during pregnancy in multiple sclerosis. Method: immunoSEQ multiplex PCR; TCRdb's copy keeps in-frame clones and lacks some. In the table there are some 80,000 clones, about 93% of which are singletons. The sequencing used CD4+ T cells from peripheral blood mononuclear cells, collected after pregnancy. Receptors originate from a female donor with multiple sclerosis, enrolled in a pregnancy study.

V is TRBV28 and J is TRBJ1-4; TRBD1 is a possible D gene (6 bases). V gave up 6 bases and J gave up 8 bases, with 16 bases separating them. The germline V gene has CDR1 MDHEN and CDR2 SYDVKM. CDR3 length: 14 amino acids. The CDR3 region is CASSPGGGNEKLFF. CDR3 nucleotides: TGTGCCAGCAGCCCCGGGGGGGGCAACGAAAAACTGTTTTTT.

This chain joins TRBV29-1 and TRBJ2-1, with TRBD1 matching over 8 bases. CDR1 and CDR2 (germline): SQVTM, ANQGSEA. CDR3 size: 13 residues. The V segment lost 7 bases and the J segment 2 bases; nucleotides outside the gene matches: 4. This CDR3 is CSGLDRAYNEQFF. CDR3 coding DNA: TGCAGCGGGTTGGACAGGGCCTACAATGAGCAGTTCTTC.

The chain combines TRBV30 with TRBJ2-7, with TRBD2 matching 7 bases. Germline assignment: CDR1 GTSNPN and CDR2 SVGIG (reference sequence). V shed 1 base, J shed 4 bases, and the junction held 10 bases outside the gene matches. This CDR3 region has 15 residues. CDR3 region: CAWSEFAGVKYEQYF. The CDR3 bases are TGTGCCTGGAGTGAGTTTGCGGGAGTAAAGTACGAGCAGTACTTC.

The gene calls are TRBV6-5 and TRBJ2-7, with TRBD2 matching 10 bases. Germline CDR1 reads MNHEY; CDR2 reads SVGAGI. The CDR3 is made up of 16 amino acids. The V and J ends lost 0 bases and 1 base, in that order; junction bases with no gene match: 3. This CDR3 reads CASSYSGLADSYEQYF. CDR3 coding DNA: TGTGCCAGCAGTTACTCTGGACTAGCGGATTCCTACGAGCAGTACTTC.

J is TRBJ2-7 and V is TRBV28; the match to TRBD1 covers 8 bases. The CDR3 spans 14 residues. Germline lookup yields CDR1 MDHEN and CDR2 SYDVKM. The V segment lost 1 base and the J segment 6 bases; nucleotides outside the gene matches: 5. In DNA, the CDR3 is TGTGCCAGCAGTTTATCTGGACAGGGTAGCGAGCAGTACTTC. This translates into CASSLSGQGSEQYF. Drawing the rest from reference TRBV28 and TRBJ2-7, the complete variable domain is DVKVTQSSRYLVKRTGEKVFLECVQDMDHENMFWYRQDPGLGLRLIYFSYDVKMKEKGDIPEGYSVSREKKERFSLILESASTNQTSMYLCASSLSGQGSEQYFGPGTRLTVT.

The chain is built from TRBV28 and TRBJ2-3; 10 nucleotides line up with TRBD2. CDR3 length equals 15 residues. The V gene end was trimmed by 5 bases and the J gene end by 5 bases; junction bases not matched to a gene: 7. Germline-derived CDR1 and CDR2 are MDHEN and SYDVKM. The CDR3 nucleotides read TGTGCCAGCAGTCCTCTCCAGCGGGAGGGAGATACGCAGTATTTT. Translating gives CASSPLQREGDTQYF.

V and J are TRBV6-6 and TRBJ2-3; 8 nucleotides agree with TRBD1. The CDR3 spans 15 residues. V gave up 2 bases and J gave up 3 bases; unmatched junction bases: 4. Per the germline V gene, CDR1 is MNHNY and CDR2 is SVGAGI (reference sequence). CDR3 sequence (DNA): TGTGCCAGCAGTTACGGACAGGGTAAAACAGATACGCAGTATTTT. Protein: CASSYGQGKTDTQYF.

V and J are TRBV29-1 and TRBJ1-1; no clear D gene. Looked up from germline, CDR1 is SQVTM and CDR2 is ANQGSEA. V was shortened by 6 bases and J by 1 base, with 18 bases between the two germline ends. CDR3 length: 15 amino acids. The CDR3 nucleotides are TGCAGCGTCGTTCCCACGGGAGGGTGGAACACTGAAGCTTTCTTT. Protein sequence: CSVVPTGGWNTEAFF.

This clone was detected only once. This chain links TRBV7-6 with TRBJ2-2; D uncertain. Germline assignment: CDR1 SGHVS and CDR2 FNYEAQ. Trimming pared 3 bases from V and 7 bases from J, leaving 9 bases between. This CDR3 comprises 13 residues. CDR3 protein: CASSFIRDGELFF. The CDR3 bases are TGTGCCAGCAGCTTTATCCGCGACGGGGAGCTGTTTTTT.

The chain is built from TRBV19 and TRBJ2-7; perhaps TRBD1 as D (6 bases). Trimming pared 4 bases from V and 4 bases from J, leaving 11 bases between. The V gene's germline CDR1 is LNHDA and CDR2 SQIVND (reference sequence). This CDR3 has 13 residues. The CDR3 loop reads CASSTSTGYEQYF. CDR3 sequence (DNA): TGTGCCAGTAGTACGTCAACAGGGTACGAGCAGTACTTC.

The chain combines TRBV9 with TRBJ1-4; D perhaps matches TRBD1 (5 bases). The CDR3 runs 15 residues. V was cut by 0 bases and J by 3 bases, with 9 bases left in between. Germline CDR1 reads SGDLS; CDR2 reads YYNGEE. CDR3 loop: CASSVGGTANEKLFF. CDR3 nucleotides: TGTGCCAGCAGCGTAGGCGGGACGGCTAATGAAAAACTGTTTTTT.

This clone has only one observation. CDR3 region: CASSAQWTSGRAHYEQYF. Written as DNA, the CDR3 is TGTGCCAGCAGCGCCCAATGGACTAGCGGGAGGGCGCACTACGAGCAGTACTTC. The rearrangement links TRBV11-3 to TRBJ2-7; 15 positions agree with TRBD2. This CDR3 has 18 amino acids. V trimming: 5 bases; J trimming: 3 bases; junction bases outside the gene matches: 11. Germline values: CDR1 SGHNT, CDR2 YENEEA.

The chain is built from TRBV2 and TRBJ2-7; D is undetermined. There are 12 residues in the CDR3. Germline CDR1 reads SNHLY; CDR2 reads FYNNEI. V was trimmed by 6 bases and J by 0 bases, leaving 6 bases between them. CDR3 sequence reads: CASSPVSYEQYF. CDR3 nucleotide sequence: TGTGCCAGCAGCCCAGTCTCCTACGAGCAGTACTTC.

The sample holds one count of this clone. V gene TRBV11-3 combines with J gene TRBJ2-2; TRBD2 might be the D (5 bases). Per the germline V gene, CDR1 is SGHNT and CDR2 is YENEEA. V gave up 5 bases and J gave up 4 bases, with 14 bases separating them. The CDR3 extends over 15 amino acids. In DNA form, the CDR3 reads TGTGCCAGCAGCCCGCGGACTGGACTCACCGGGGAGCTGTTTTTT. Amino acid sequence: CASSPRTGLTGELFF.

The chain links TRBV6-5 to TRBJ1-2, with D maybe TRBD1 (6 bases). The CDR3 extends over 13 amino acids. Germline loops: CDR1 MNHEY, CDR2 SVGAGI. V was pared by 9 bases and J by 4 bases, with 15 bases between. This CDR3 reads CASTTGKGYGYTF. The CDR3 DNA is TGTGCCAGTACTACAGGGAAAGGCTATGGCTACACCTTC.

The CDR3 here is CASSLARRRKAFF. CDR3 bases: TGTGCCAGCAGCTTAGCCCGCCGGAGAAAAGCTTTCTTT. V and J are TRBV11-1 and TRBJ1-1; the D is unclear. The CDR3 sequence is 13 residues long. The V gene lost 0 bases and the J gene lost 9 bases, with 11 bases spanning the gap. Per the germline V gene, CDR1 is SGHAT and CDR2 is FQDESV (reference sequence).

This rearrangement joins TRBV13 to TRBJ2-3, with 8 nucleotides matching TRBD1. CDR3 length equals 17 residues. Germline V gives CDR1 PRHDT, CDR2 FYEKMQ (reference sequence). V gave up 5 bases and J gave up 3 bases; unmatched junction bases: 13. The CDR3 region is CASSPSPGGVRTDTQYF. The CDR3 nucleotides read TGTGCCAGCAGCCCCAGCCCAGGGGGCGTGAGGACAGATACGCAGTATTTT.

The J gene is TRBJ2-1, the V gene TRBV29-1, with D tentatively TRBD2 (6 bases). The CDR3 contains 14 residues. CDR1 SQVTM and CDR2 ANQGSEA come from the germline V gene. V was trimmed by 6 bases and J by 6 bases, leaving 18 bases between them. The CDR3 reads CSVFSGTNFNEQFF. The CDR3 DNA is TGCAGCGTCTTTAGCGGAACTAACTTCAATGAGCAGTTCTTC.

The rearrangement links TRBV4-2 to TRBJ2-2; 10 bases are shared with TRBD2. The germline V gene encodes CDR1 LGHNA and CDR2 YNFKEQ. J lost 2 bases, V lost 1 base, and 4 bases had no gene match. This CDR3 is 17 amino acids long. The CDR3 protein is CASSQVSGRPNTGELFF. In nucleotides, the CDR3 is TGTGCCAGCAGCCAAGTTAGCGGGAGGCCCAACACCGGGGAGCTGTTTTTT.

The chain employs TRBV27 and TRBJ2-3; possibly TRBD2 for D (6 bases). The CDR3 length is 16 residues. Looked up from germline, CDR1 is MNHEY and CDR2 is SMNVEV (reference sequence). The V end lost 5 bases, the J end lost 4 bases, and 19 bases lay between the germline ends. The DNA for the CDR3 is TGTGCCAGCAGTACCCCCCGGGGGACGCACTCAGATACGCAGTATTTT. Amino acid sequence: CASSTPRGTHSDTQYF.

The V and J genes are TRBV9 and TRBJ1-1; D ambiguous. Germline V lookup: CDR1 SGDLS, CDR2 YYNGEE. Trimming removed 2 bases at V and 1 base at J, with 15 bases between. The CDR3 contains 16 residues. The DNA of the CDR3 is TGTGCCAGCAGCGTCCGTCCGGAGGCGGGGAACACTGAAGCTTTCTTT. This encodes CASSVRPEAGNTEAFF.

The CDR3, as DNA: TGTGCCAGCAGTTTATTGGGACTAGCGGGAGGGGGGGGGTCCTACAATGAGCAGTTCTTC. Its protein is CASSLLGLAGGGGSYNEQFF. The rearrangement joins TRBV27 to TRBJ2-1; 16 bases agree with TRBD2. From germline, CDR1 is MNHEY and CDR2 SMNVEV (reference sequence). Germline trimming cut 1 base from V and 1 base from J; bases unmatched to any gene: 7. The CDR3 consists of 20 residues.

This CDR3 is CASRATSGVVNEQFF. The CDR3 coding sequence is TGTGCCAGCAGGGCGACTAGCGGGGTGGTCAATGAGCAGTTCTTC. The chain carries TRBV2 and TRBJ2-1; 11 bases are a match to TRBD2. Germline values: CDR1 SNHLY, CDR2 FYNNEI. V gave up 6 bases and J gave up 6 bases; unmatched junction bases: 7. The CDR3 extends over 15 amino acids. Full variable domain (missing parts from reference TRBV2 and TRBJ2-1): EPEVTQTPSHQVTQMGQEVILRCVPISNHLYFYWYRQILGQKVEFLVSFYNNEISEKSEIFDDQFSVERPDGSNFTLKIRSTKLEDSAMYFCASRATSGVVNEQFFGPGTRLTVL.

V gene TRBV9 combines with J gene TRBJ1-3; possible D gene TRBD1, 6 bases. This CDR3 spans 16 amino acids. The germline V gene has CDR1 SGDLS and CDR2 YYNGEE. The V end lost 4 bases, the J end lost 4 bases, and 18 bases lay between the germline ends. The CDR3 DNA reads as TGTGCCAGCAGCCCGGGGGCGGGGGAGCCCGGAAACACCATATATTTT. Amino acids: CASSPGAGEPGNTIYF.

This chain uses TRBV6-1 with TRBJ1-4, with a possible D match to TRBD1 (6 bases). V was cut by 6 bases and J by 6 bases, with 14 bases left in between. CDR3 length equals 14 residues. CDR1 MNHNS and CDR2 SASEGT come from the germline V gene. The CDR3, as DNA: TGTGCCAGCAGCCGCAGGGGAGGGGATGAAAAACTGTTTTTT. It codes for CASSRRGGDEKLFF.

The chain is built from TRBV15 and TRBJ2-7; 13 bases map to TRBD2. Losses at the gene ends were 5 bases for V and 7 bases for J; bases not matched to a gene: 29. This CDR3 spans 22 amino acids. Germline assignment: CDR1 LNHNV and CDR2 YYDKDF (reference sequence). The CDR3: CATSGYGTAETSGRAATREQYF. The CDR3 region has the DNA TGTGCCACCAGCGGGTACGGGACAGCTGAAACTAGCGGGAGGGCCGCGACTAGGGAGCAGTACTTC.

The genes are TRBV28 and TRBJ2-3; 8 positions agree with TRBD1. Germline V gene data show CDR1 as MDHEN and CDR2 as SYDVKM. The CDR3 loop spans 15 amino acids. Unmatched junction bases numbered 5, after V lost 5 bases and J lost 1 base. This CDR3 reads CASSPPGQGTDTQYF. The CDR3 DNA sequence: TGTGCCAGCAGTCCGCCGGGACAGGGCACAGATACGCAGTATTTT.

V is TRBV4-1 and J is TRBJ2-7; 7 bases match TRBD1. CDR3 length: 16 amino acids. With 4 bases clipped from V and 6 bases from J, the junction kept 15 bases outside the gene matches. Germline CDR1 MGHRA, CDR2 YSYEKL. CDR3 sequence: CASSLEPDRVTSEQYF. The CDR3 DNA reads TGCGCCAGCAGCCTGGAACCTGACAGGGTTACTAGCGAGCAGTACTTC.

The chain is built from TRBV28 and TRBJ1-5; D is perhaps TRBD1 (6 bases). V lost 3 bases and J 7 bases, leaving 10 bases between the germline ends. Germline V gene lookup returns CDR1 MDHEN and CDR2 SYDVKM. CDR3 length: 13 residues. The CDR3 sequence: CASSFRGEQPQHF. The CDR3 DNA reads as TGTGCCAGCAGTTTCAGGGGCGAACAGCCCCAGCATTTT.

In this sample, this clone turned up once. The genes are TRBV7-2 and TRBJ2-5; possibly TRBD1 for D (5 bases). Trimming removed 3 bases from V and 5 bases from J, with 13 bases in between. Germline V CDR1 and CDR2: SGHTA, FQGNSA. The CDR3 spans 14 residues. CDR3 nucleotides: TGTGCCAGCAGCTTTCGAGGTCCAGGGGAGACCCAGTACTTC. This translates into CASSFRGPGETQYF.